Below are 26 T cell receptor beta chains sequenced from a single sample in a study of blood T cell repertoires in COVID-19. Some clones are missing from TCRdb's copy, which holds only in-frame ones; the method was immunoSEQ multiplex PCR. The sample contains roughly 500,000 clones, roughly 88% of which appear only once. Material for sequencing was PBMCs or T cells enriched from blood (not recorded which). The receptors were gathered from a woman between 35 and 50 years old who had recovered from COVID-19.

The chain couples TRBV9 to TRBJ2-2; maybe TRBD2 (6 bases). V dropped 4 bases and J dropped 4 bases, with 20 bases sitting between them. Germline V CDR1 and CDR2: SGDLS, YYNGEE. The CDR3 runs 17 residues. CDR3 sequence: CASSSPTGALGTGELFF. The CDR3 DNA is TGTGCCAGCAGCTCCCCAACGGGAGCCCTGGGCACCGGGGAGCTGTTTTTT.

The chain links TRBV6-2 or TRBV6-3 to TRBJ2-1; possible D gene TRBD2, 6 bases. The CDR3 consists of 16 residues. V was cut by 0 bases and J by 3 bases, with 12 bases left in between. Looked up from germline, CDR1 is MNHEY and CDR2 is SVGEGT. The CDR3 coding sequence is TGTGCCAGCAGTTACTCAGCGGGCTTAAACTACAATGAGCAGTTCTTC. Translation gives CASSYSAGLNYNEQFF.

CDR3 nucleotides: TGCAGCGTTGAACCGACAGGGCCGTCTGGCTATGGCTACACCTTC. It specifies CSVEPTGPSGYGYTF. The rearrangement joins TRBV29-1 to TRBJ1-2; 7 positions agree with TRBD1. The germline gives CDR1 SQVTM, CDR2 ANQGSEA. V shed 2 bases, J shed 4 bases, and the junction held 10 bases outside the gene matches. The CDR3 contains 15 residues. Looking up the rest from reference TRBV29-1 and TRBJ1-2 gives the full variable domain: SAVISQKPSRDICQRGTSLTIQCQVDSQVTMMFWYRQQPGQSLTLIATANQGSEATYESGFVIDKFPISRPNLTFSTLTVSNMSPEDSSIYLCSVEPTGPSGYGYTFGSGTRLTVV.

V usage is TRBV7-9 and J usage is TRBJ1-6, with D possibly being TRBD1 (5 bases). The V end was cut by 7 bases, the J end by 4 bases, with 26 bases between. There are 19 residues in the CDR3. Germline loops: CDR1 SEHNR, CDR2 FQNEAQ (reference sequence). CDR3 protein: CASTSSGPGRHHYNSPLHF. CDR3 nucleotide sequence: TGTGCCAGCACCTCGTCCGGACCAGGGCGTCACCATTATAATTCACCCCTCCACTTT.

V is TRBV6-4 and J is TRBJ2-1, with TRBD2 matching over 8 bases. With 2 bases clipped from V and 6 bases from J, the junction kept 3 bases outside the gene matches. Germline V lookup: CDR1 MRHNA, CDR2 SNTAGT. The CDR3 length is 14 residues. The chain's CDR3 is CASSDLTSGNEQFF. The CDR3 DNA follows: TGTGCCAGCAGTGACCTTACTAGCGGCAATGAGCAGTTCTTC.

The chain has TRBV9 and TRBJ2-1; 12 bases map to TRBD2. The ends lost 3 bases at V and 4 bases at J; junction bases unmatched: 5. Germline assignment: CDR1 SGDLS and CDR2 YYNGEE. The CDR3 runs 16 residues. The CDR3 region is CASSAPSGREYNEQFF. In DNA form, the CDR3 reads TGTGCCAGCAGCGCTCCTAGCGGGAGGGAATACAATGAGCAGTTCTTC.

This chain connects TRBV7-2 to TRBJ1-2; D uncertain. The germline gives CDR1 SGHTA, CDR2 FQGNSA. CDR3 size: 15 residues. V was cut by 5 bases and J by 4 bases, with 17 bases left in between. The CDR3 DNA is TGTGCCAGCAGCCCCGAGGGCCACAGAAGCTATGGCTACACCTTC. Translation gives CASSPEGHRSYGYTF.

The chain carries TRBV6-4 and TRBJ2-3; tentative D call: TRBD2 (5 bases). Trimming cost V 0 bases and J 1 base, with 8 bases left between them. Germline-derived CDR1 and CDR2 are MRHNA and SNTAGT. The CDR3 has 15 amino acids. Here the CDR3 DNA reads TGTGCCAGCAGTGACTCCGGCGGGCGCACAGATACGCAGTATTTT. This encodes CASSDSGGRTDTQYF.

This chain uses TRBV6-5 with TRBJ1-6; TRBD1 matches 9 bases. This CDR3 has 15 amino acids. Germline loops: CDR1 MNHEY, CDR2 SVGAGI. Germline trimming cut 3 bases from V and 10 bases from J; bases unmatched to any gene: 7. CDR3: CASSYTGGASSPLHF. The CDR3 DNA is TGTGCCAGCAGTTATACAGGGGGCGCATCCTCACCCCTCCACTTT.

The V call is TRBV7-6, the J call TRBJ2-1; 9 bases are shared with TRBD1. Germline V gene lookup returns CDR1 SGHVS and CDR2 FNYEAQ. Losses at the gene ends were 2 bases for V and 8 bases for J; bases not matched to a gene: 7. This CDR3 spans 15 amino acids. The CDR3 sequence is CASSLKGQGRHEQFF. CDR3 DNA: TGTGCCAGCAGCTTAAAGGGACAGGGTAGGCATGAGCAGTTCTTC. The full variable domain, its missing parts supplied by reference TRBV7-6 and TRBJ2-1, is GAGVSQSPRYKVTKRGQDVALRCDPISGHVSLYWYRQALGQGPEFLTYFNYEAQQDKSGLPNDRFSAERPEGSISTLTIQRTEQRDSAMYRCASSLKGQGRHEQFFGPGTRLTVL.

The rearrangement uses TRBV5-5 and TRBJ1-2; the D gene is possibly TRBD1 (6 bases). The V end was cut by 2 bases, the J end by 6 bases, with 17 bases between. Per germline, CDR1 SGHKS and CDR2 YYEKEE (reference sequence). The CDR3 runs 15 residues. CDR3 loop: CASSFGGAGGHGYTF. The CDR3 region has the DNA TGTGCCAGCAGCTTTGGGGGCGCGGGGGGCCATGGCTACACCTTC.

This sequence joins TRBV5-5 and TRBJ1-5, with 8 bases fitting TRBD1. There are 16 residues in the CDR3. Trimming at V came to 4 bases and at J to 4 bases, leaving 10 bases not matched to a gene. Germline V CDR1 and CDR2: SGHKS, YYEKEE (reference sequence). Written as DNA, the CDR3 is TGTGCCAGCAGCCCGGGACAGGTAGGCGTAAATCAGCCCCAGCATTTT. Translating it yields CASSPGQVGVNQPQHF.

The V call is TRBV12-3 or TRBV12-4, the J call TRBJ1-4; 9 bases line up with TRBD1. CDR3 size: 12 residues. Trimming took 9 bases from V and 8 from J; bases not matched to a gene: 4. CDR3 protein: CASRQGEEKLFF. In DNA, the CDR3 is TGTGCCAGTCGACAGGGGGAGGAAAAACTGTTTTTT.

V is TRBV29-1 and J is TRBJ2-1, with D unclear. The CDR3 sequence is 14 residues long. Deletions cut 3 bases from V and 0 bases from J, with 9 bases between. The germline V gene encodes CDR1 SQVTM and CDR2 ANQGSEA. The CDR3 sequence: CSVDPLNSYNEQFF. CDR3 DNA sequence: TGCAGCGTTGATCCCCTAAACTCCTACAATGAGCAGTTCTTC.

The chain links TRBV19 to TRBJ2-7; D perhaps matches TRBD1 (6 bases). Trimming took 5 bases from V and 2 from J, leaving 13 bases between them. The CDR3 spans 14 residues. Germline CDR1 and CDR2: LNHDA and SQIVND (reference sequence). The CDR3 protein is CASSPGTFTYEQYF. The CDR3, as DNA: TGTGCCAGTAGTCCCGGGACATTCACCTACGAGCAGTACTTC.

Comments on this clone: The same CDR3 is also encoded by other DNA sequences in this sample. The V call is TRBV7-8, the J call TRBJ1-2, with TRBD1 identical over 9 bases. The V and J ends lost 5 bases and 4 bases, in that order; junction bases with no gene match: 5. The CDR3 runs 14 residues. Germline V lookup: CDR1 SGHVS, CDR2 FQNEAQ. In DNA form, the CDR3 reads TGTGCCAGCAGCCTAGGGACAGGGAGCTATGGCTACACCTTC. Translated: CASSLGTGSYGYTF.

In this sample, this clone turned up once. The J gene is TRBJ1-2, the V gene TRBV4-3; 8 nucleotides align to TRBD1. The J segment lost 8 bases and the V segment lost 0 bases, leaving 5 bases of the junction unmatched. Germline values: CDR1 LGHNA, CDR2 YSLEER. This CDR3 is 14 amino acids long. CDR3 loop: CASSQDDRGSGYTF. The DNA of the CDR3 is TGCGCCAGCAGCCAAGATGACAGGGGATCGGGCTACACCTTC.

This sequence joins TRBV7-8 and TRBJ2-1; TRBD2 matches at 12 bases. The germline CDR1 and CDR2 sequences are SGHVS and FQNEAQ. The CDR3 runs 17 residues. J lost 8 bases, V lost 5 bases, and 13 bases had no gene match. CDR3 nucleotides: TGTGCCAGCAGCCCAAAGCCGACTAGCGGGAGACAGTATGAGCAGTTCTTC. As protein: CASSPKPTSGRQYEQFF. The variable domain in full, with the rest retrieved from reference TRBV7-8 and TRBJ2-1, is GAGVSQSPRYKVAKRGQDVALRCDPISGHVSLFWYQQALGQGPEFLTYFQNEAQLDKSGLPSDRFFAERPEGSVSTLKIQRTQQEDSAVYLCASSPKPTSGRQYEQFFGPGTRLTVL.

The chain employs TRBV6-6 and TRBJ1-5; 12 positions match TRBD1. The CDR3 spans 19 residues. Losses at the gene ends were 5 bases for V and 2 bases for J; bases not matched to a gene: 13. Looked up from germline, CDR1 is MNHNY and CDR2 is SVGAGI (reference sequence). The DNA of the CDR3 is TGTGCCAGCAGTCAACCCGGGACAGGGGGCGCGTTTGGCAATCAGCCCCAGCATTTT. Its protein product is CASSQPGTGGAFGNQPQHF.

The genes are TRBV6-5 and TRBJ2-3, with 13 bases fitting TRBD2. This CDR3 region has 16 residues. V was clipped by 1 base and J by 5 bases; unmatched bases: 3. Germline CDR1 is MNHEY and CDR2 is SVGAGI. CDR3: CASSYFRTSGRDTQYF. CDR3 DNA sequence: TGTGCCAGCAGTTACTTCCGGACTAGCGGGAGAGATACGCAGTATTTT.

The J gene is TRBJ2-1, the V gene TRBV3-1 (or the pseudogene TRBV3-2), with unresolved D. The CDR3 has 16 amino acids. The V and J ends lost 0 bases and 2 bases respectively, with 11 bases between them. CDR1 and CDR2 from the germline V gene are LGHDT and YNNKEL (reference sequence). Here the CDR3 reads CASSQDGALTYNEQFF. CDR3 nucleotide sequence: TGTGCCAGCAGCCAAGATGGAGCGCTTACCTACAATGAGCAGTTCTTC.

This clone was seen only a few times. J is TRBJ2-1 and V is TRBV20-1; D might be TRBD2 (6 bases). Germline CDR1 DFQATT, CDR2 SNEGSKA (reference sequence). The CDR3 contains 18 residues. The V gene lost 3 bases and the J gene lost 9 bases, with 30 bases spanning the gap. CDR3 residues: CSASVGELGGGFGVEQFF. The CDR3 bases are TGCAGTGCTAGTGTTGGGGAGTTGGGAGGTGGGTTCGGCGTTGAGCAGTTCTTC.

V gene TRBV6-7 combines with J gene TRBJ1-3, with D unresolved. TRBV6-7 is designated an ORF whose function remains uncertain. Trimming removed 4 bases from V and 4 bases from J, with 5 bases in between. This CDR3 comprises 12 residues. CDR3 in amino acids: CASSWQGNTIYF. The DNA for the CDR3 is TGTGCCAGCAGTTGGCAGGGAAACACCATATATTTT.

J is TRBJ2-5 and V is TRBV6-6; TRBD1 is a possible D gene (6 bases). CDR1 MNHNY and CDR2 SVGAGI come from the germline V gene (reference sequence). The CDR3 covers 16 residues. V was shortened by 2 bases and J by 5 bases, with 18 bases between the two germline ends. The CDR3 DNA reads TGTGCCAGCAGTTACGACGACAGGAGTCGCAAGGAGACCCAGTACTTC. Its protein is CASSYDDRSRKETQYF.

The chain employs TRBV29-1 and TRBJ1-1, with 7 bases lining up with TRBD1. The germline V gene encodes CDR1 SQVTM and CDR2 ANQGSEA. The junction had 12 bases not matched to a gene; V was cut back by 6 bases and J by 2 bases. The CDR3 extends over 15 amino acids. The DNA for the CDR3 is TGCAGCGTGGCCCCTTTGGGACAGTCAAACACTGAAGCTTTCTTT. Protein product: CSVAPLGQSNTEAFF.

The chain has TRBV25-1 and TRBJ2-2, with 10 bases lining up with TRBD2. Trimming cost V 5 bases and J 3 bases; bases outside gene matches: 3. This CDR3 contains 15 residues. Germline assignment: CDR1 MGHDK and CDR2 SYGVNS. CDR3 sequence reads: CASSSGRGHTGELFF. Written as DNA, the CDR3 is TGTGCCAGCAGTAGCGGGAGGGGTCACACCGGGGAGCTGTTTTTT.